Below, 14 T cell receptor beta chains from the same sample are listed, as sequenced in a study of post-analysis software for immune sequencing data. Study conclusions and caveats: Among five TRBV segments more frequent in patients than controls were TRBV5-6, TRBV5-1 and TRBV20-1.

These receptors have no identified antigens. Each TCR beta cDNA library carried unique molecular identifiers. TCRdb re-derived calls from the PCR reads in MiXCR, one entry per CDR3 protein. The sample records roughly 670,000 distinct CDR3 sequences, roughly three fifths being singletons. The sequencing input was blood. Every receptor here comes from a girl aged 2 to 10 with multiple sclerosis.

This chain joins TRBV27 and TRBJ2-4; D ambiguous. This CDR3 is 13 amino acids long. Deletions cut 6 bases from V and 6 bases from J, with 12 bases between. Germline loops: CDR1 MNHEY, CDR2 SMNVEV (reference sequence). In DNA form, the CDR3 reads TGTGCCAGCAGCCTCCTAGACGGAAACATTCAGTACTTC. Protein sequence: CASSLLDGNIQYF.

This rearrangement joins TRBV7-3 to TRBJ2-3, with TRBD2 identical over 8 bases. The CDR3 is 15 amino acids. CDR1 is SGHTA and CDR2 is FQGTGA in the germline V gene. The V and J ends lost 3 bases and 5 bases, in that order; junction bases with no gene match: 7. Here the CDR3 DNA reads TGTGCCAGCAGCTTGACGAGCGGGAGAATAGATACGCAGTATTTT. Encoded protein: CASSLTSGRIDTQYF.

CDR3 DNA: TGTGCCAGCAGTTTATCGGCGCCCTCGGAGACCCAGTACTTC. Amino acid sequence: CASSLSAPSETQYF. The chain carries TRBV27 and TRBJ2-5; D ambiguous. The germline gives CDR1 MNHEY, CDR2 SMNVEV (reference sequence). The CDR3 covers 14 residues. Trimming took off 0 bases at V and 5 bases at J, with 10 bases between the two ends.

The V and J genes are TRBV6-8 and TRBJ2-7; 9 bases are shared with TRBD2. V shed 8 bases and J 0 bases; nucleotides not matched to a gene: 5. CDR1 is MNHGY, CDR2 SAAAGT, per germline. There are 14 residues in the CDR3. CDR3 in amino acids: CASRGGRVSYEQYF. DNA for the CDR3: TGTGCCAGCCGAGGCGGGAGGGTCTCCTACGAGCAGTACTTC.

The rearrangement uses TRBV4-1 and TRBJ1-6; D is possibly TRBD1 (5 bases). The CDR3 is 15 amino acids. V was pared by 8 bases and J by 6 bases, with 17 bases between. Germline V lookup: CDR1 MGHRA, CDR2 YSYEKL. Written as DNA, the CDR3 is TGCGCCAGCGATTTAACAGGATCGACTAATTCACCCCTCCACTTT. Translation: CASDLTGSTNSPLHF.

This clonotype was counted only a few times. The rearrangement links TRBV5-1 to TRBJ2-3; tentatively, D is TRBD2 (5 bases). The CDR3 contains 14 residues. Germline V lookup: CDR1 SGHRS, CDR2 YFSETQ. V lost 5 bases to trimming and J lost 6 bases, with 16 bases between them. CDR3 coding DNA: TGCGCCAGCAGACCCAGCGGAAGTGGGGATACGCAGTATTTT. Translating gives CASRPSGSGDTQYF.

V gene TRBV7-2 combines with J gene TRBJ2-3; D is perhaps TRBD1 (6 bases). The V end was cut by 5 bases, the J end by 1 base, with 16 bases between. The CDR3 has 16 residues. Looked up from germline, CDR1 is SGHTA and CDR2 is FQGNSA. The CDR3 region has the DNA TGTGCCAGCAGCCCAGGGGCGGACGGCCGCACAGATACGCAGTATTTT. Translation gives CASSPGADGRTDTQYF. Full variable domain (missing parts from reference TRBV7-2 and TRBJ2-3): GAGVSQSPSNKVTEKGKDVELRCDPISGHTALYWYRQSLGQGLEFLIYFQGNSAPDKSGLPSDRFSAERTGGSVSTLTIQRTQQEDSAVYLCASSPGADGRTDTQYFGPGTRLTVL.

V and J are TRBV6-5 and TRBJ2-7; the D gene is possibly TRBD1 (6 bases). The germline V gene has CDR1 MNHEY and CDR2 SVGAGI. CDR3 length: 16 amino acids. V was trimmed by 0 bases and J by 0 bases, leaving 12 bases between them. CDR3: CASSYSWQGSSYEQYF. CDR3 sequence (DNA): TGTGCCAGCAGTTACTCATGGCAGGGGAGCTCCTACGAGCAGTACTTC.

The chain employs TRBV28 and TRBJ2-7; 7 nucleotides agree with TRBD1. This CDR3 has 15 amino acids. The germline V gene has CDR1 MDHEN and CDR2 SYDVKM. Trimming took 5 bases from V and 1 from J; bases not matched to a gene: 8. This CDR3 is CASSLTGSRSYEQYF. For the CDR3, the DNA is TGTGCCAGCAGTCTGACAGGGTCCCGTTCCTACGAGCAGTACTTC.

In its sample, this clonotype was seen a few times. V and J are TRBV20-1 and TRBJ1-2; perhaps TRBD1 as D (6 bases). This CDR3 spans 11 amino acids. Germline V lookup: CDR1 DFQATT, CDR2 SNEGSKA (reference sequence). The CDR3 spells CSPTGMDGYTF. CDR3 DNA sequence: TGCAGCCCCACAGGGATGGATGGCTACACCTTC.

The chain uses TRBV20-1 and TRBJ1-2, with a possible D match to TRBD1 (5 bases). From germline, CDR1 is DFQATT and CDR2 SNEGSKA (reference sequence). The CDR3 has 13 amino acids. V was shortened by 5 bases and J by 4 bases, with 14 bases between the two germline ends. In DNA, the CDR3 is TGCAGTGCTCCGCCGTCCGGGGGCTATGGCTACACCTTC. This gives the protein CSAPPSGGYGYTF.

The chain recombines TRBV4-3 with TRBJ2-3; either TRBD1 or TRBD2 may supply D (5 bases each). CDR3 length: 17 amino acids. V shed 0 bases and J shed 0 bases, with 13 bases lying between them. The germline V gene encodes CDR1 LGHNA and CDR2 YSLEER. DNA of the CDR3: TGCGCCAGCAGCCAAGATCTGTACAGGACTAGCACAGATACGCAGTATTTT. Translating gives CASSQDLYRTSTDTQYF.

The rearrangement joins TRBV6-1 to TRBJ1-2; no clear D gene. Germline CDR1 is MNHNS and CDR2 is SASEGT. Trimming took 2 bases from V and 6 from J, leaving 10 bases between them. The CDR3 length is 13 residues. As DNA, the CDR3 is TGTGCCAGCAGTGAATTCGCCAAGAATGGCTACACCTTC. It specifies CASSEFAKNGYTF.

The chain carries TRBV20-1 and TRBJ1-1; the match to TRBD1 covers 10 bases. Per germline, CDR1 DFQATT and CDR2 SNEGSKA (reference sequence). The CDR3 extends over 14 amino acids. The V gene end was trimmed by 5 bases and the J gene end by 3 bases; junction bases not matched to a gene: 6. The CDR3 is CSAANGQGDTEAFF. The CDR3 nucleotides read TGCAGTGCTGCAAACGGACAGGGGGACACTGAAGCTTTCTTT.